Shown below are 11 T cell receptor beta chains from a single sample sequenced in a study of blood T cell repertoires in COVID-19. Clones were read by immunoSEQ multiplex PCR, and TCRdb kept only the in-frame ones, dropping some. The sample lists some 140,000 clones; about four fifths were seen once. The specimen was peripheral blood. These TCRs come from a woman over 75 with acute or convalescent COVID-19.

The V and J genes are TRBV18 and TRBJ1-6; 7 bases match TRBD1. Germline V gene lookup returns CDR1 KGHSH and CDR2 LQKENI. This CDR3 has 14 residues. The V gene end was trimmed by 6 bases and the J gene end by 8 bases; junction bases not matched to a gene: 7. CDR3 sequence: CASSSQGRDSPLHF. CDR3 nucleotides: TGTGCCAGCTCGTCACAGGGGCGCGATTCACCCCTCCACTTT.

V and J are TRBV9 and TRBJ2-3; D ambiguous. Looked up from germline, CDR1 is SGDLS and CDR2 is YYNGEE. This CDR3 has 12 amino acids. V lost 2 bases to trimming and J lost 4 bases, with 5 bases between them. The CDR3: CASSVAADTQYF. Here the CDR3 DNA reads TGTGCCAGCAGCGTGGCGGCAGATACGCAGTATTTT.

This rearrangement joins TRBV29-1 to TRBJ1-2, with 9 bases identical to TRBD1. V gave up 6 bases and J gave up 4 bases; unmatched junction bases: 3. From germline, CDR1 is SQVTM and CDR2 ANQGSEA. The CDR3 has 12 amino acids. In DNA, the CDR3 is TGCAGCGTGGAGGGACAGGGCTATGGCTACACCTTC. Translating it yields CSVEGQGYGYTF.

DNA of the CDR3: TGCAGCGTTGAAGGAGGATGCGAGACCCAGTACTTC. It encodes CSVEGGCETQYF. J is TRBJ2-5 and V is TRBV29-1; D not resolved. V dropped 1 base and J dropped 5 bases, with 8 bases sitting between them. This CDR3 region has 12 residues. Germline CDR1 is SQVTM and CDR2 is ANQGSEA.

This clone was seen only once. V and J are TRBV6-1 and TRBJ2-7; no clear D. CDR3 length equals 14 residues. Between the trimmed V and J ends, which lost 0 bases and 0 bases, there was a span of 6 bases. Germline lookup yields CDR1 MNHNS and CDR2 SASEGT. This chain's CDR3 is CASSEAGSSYEQYF. CDR3 DNA sequence: TGTGCCAGCAGTGAAGCGGGCAGCTCCTACGAGCAGTACTTC.

This clone was counted once. The chain is built from TRBV29-1 and TRBJ1-1; TRBD1 might be the D (6 bases). Trimming cost V 7 bases and J 2 bases, with 17 bases left between them. Germline V gene sequence: CDR1 SQVTM, CDR2 ANQGSEA. The CDR3 spans 14 residues. CDR3 loop: CSANRDTANTEAFF. The CDR3 DNA reads as TGCAGCGCCAATCGGGACACAGCTAACACTGAAGCTTTCTTT.

The J gene is TRBJ1-2, the V gene TRBV30, with 7 bases aligning to TRBD1. The CDR3 extends over 13 amino acids. The J segment lost 8 bases and the V segment lost 6 bases, leaving 12 bases of the junction unmatched. CDR1 is GTSNPN, CDR2 SVGIG, per germline (reference sequence). The CDR3 region has the DNA TGTGCCTGTTCATCCGGGACAGCTATCGGCTACACCTTC. It specifies CACSSGTAIGYTF.

The gene calls are TRBV6-2 or TRBV6-3 and TRBJ1-2, with 10 bases that match TRBD1. CDR3 length: 16 amino acids. Trimming cost V 2 bases and J 5 bases; bases outside gene matches: 8. Germline-derived CDR1 and CDR2 are MNHEY and SVGEGT. Here the CDR3 DNA reads TGTGCCAGCAGTTACGTTCCGGGACAGGGGACATATGGCTACACCTTC. This codes for CASSYVPGQGTYGYTF.

The V and J genes are TRBV6-5 and TRBJ2-7; D perhaps matches TRBD1 (6 bases). The CDR3 runs 12 residues. The germline V gene has CDR1 MNHEY and CDR2 SVGAGI. Trimming left V 8 bases short and J 3 bases short, with 11 bases between. Written as DNA, the CDR3 is TGTGCCAGCGGACAGCTTCTCTACGAGCAGTACTTC. Protein product: CASGQLLYEQYF.

The chain uses TRBV4-1 and TRBJ1-2, with unresolved D. V was cut by 1 base and J by 0 bases, with 9 bases left in between. This CDR3 has 15 residues. In germline, CDR1 is MGHRA, CDR2 YSYEKL. CDR3: CASSQGRSPNYGYTF. In DNA form, the CDR3 reads TGCGCCAGCAGCCAAGGTCGGTCACCTAACTATGGCTACACCTTC.

V gene TRBV6-4 combines with J gene TRBJ1-1; D might be TRBD1 (6 bases). Germline lookup yields CDR1 MRHNA and CDR2 SNTAGT. V lost 8 bases, J lost 0 bases, and 16 bases lay in between. The CDR3 contains 15 residues. The chain's CDR3 is CASSRGGDMNTEAFF. The DNA for the CDR3 is TGTGCCAGCTCACGAGGGGGGGATATGAACACTGAAGCTTTCTTT.